This TCR beta chain was obtained from a study of cytomegalovirus exposure and HLA in healthy donors. For this clone: The antigen remains unidentified.

Study results and limitations: Cytomegalovirus-associated status was assigned to fewer than 200 TCR beta chains.

The CDR3 contains 13 residues. V trimming: 9 bases; J trimming: 6 bases; junction bases outside the gene matches: 7. Germline V gives CDR1 MNHEY, CDR2 SVGAGI. This table comes from immunoSEQ multiplex PCR, and its TCRdb copy is limited to in-frame clones, with some not included. The table includes 200,000 or so clones, 84% detected once. This chain links TRBV6-5 with TRBJ2-2; TRBD1 matches at 7 bases. The sample taken for sequencing was PBMCs. This sequence originates from a woman in her twenties or thirties in good health and CMV-seropositive. CDR3 coding DNA: TGTGCCAGTACAGGGGTCCCCTCCGGGGAGCTGTTTTTT. It specifies CASTGVPSGELFF.